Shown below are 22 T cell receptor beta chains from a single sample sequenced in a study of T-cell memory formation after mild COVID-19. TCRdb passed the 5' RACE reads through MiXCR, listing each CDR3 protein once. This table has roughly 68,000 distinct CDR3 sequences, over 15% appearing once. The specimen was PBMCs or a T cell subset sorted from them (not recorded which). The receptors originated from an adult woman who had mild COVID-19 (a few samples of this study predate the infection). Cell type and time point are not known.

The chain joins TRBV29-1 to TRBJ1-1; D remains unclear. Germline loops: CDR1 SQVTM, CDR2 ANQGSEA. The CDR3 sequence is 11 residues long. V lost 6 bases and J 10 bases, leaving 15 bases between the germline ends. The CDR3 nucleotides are TGCAGCGTGCCCGACCTCGGTGTAGCTTTCTTT. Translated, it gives CSVPDLGVAFF.

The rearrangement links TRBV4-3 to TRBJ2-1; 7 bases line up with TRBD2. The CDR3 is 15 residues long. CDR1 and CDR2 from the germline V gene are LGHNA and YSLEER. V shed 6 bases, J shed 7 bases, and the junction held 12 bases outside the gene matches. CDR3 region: CASRIGASGGNEQFF. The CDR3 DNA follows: TGCGCCAGCAGGATAGGGGCTAGCGGAGGTAATGAGCAGTTCTTC.

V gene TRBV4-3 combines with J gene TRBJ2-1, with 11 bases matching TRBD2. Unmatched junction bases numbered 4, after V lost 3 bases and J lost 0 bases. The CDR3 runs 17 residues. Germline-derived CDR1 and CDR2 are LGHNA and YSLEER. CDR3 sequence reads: CASSHRLAGISYNEQFF. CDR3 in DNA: TGCGCCAGCAGCCACCGACTAGCGGGGATCTCCTACAATGAGCAGTTCTTC.

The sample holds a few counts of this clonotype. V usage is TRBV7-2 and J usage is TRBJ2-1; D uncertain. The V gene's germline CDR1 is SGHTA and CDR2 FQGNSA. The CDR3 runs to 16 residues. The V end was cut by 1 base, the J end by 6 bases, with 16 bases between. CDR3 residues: CASSLDDSPPVNEQFF. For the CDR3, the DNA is TGTGCCAGCAGCTTAGATGACTCCCCCCCGGTCAATGAGCAGTTCTTC. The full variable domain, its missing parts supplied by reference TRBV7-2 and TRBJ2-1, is GAGVSQSPSNKVTEKGKDVELRCDPISGHTALYWYRQSLGQGLEFLIYFQGNSAPDKSGLPSDRFSAERTGGSVSTLTIQRTQQEDSAVYLCASSLDDSPPVNEQFFGPGTRLTVL.

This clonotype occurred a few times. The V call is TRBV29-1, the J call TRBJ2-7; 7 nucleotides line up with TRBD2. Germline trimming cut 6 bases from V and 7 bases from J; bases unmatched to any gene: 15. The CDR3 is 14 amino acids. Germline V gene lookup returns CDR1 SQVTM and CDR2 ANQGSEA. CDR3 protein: CSVQGTNTLLEQYF. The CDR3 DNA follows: TGCAGCGTCCAAGGGACTAACACTTTATTGGAGCAGTACTTC.

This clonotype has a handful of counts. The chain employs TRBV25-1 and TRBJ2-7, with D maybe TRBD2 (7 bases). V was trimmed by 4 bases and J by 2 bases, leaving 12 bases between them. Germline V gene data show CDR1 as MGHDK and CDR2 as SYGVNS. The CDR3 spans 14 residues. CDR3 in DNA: TGTGCCAGCAGTGCCCCGGGGGGCCCCTACGAGCAGTACTTC. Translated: CASSAPGGPYEQYF.

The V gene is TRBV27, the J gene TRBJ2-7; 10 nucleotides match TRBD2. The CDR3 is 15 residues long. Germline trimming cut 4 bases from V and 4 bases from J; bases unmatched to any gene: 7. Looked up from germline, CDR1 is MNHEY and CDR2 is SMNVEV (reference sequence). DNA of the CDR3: TGTGCCAGCAGTTCTCTCTCTAGCGGGAGATACGAGCAGTACTTC. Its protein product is CASSSLSSGRYEQYF.

This CDR3 reads CASSYLPTGGTANEQFF. The DNA for the CDR3 is TGTGCCAGCAGTTACCTCCCCACAGGGGGCACAGCAAATGAGCAGTTCTTC. The chain couples TRBV6-5 to TRBJ2-1, with TRBD1 matching 9 bases. This CDR3 is built from 17 residues. The germline V gene has CDR1 MNHEY and CDR2 SVGAGI. Trimming cost V 2 bases and J 7 bases; bases outside gene matches: 12.

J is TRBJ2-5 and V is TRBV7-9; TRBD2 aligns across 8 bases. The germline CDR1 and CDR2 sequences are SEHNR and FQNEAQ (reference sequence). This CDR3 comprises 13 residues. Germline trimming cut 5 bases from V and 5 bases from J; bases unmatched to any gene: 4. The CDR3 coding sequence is TGTGCCAGCAGCCAGCGGGAGATCGAGACCCAGTACTTC. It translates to CASSQREIETQYF.

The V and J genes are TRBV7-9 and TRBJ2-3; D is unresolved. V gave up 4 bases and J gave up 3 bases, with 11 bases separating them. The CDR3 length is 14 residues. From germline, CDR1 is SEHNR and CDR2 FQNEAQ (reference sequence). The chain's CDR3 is CASSSPLRTDTQYF. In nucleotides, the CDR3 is TGTGCCAGCAGCTCCCCCCTGCGGACAGATACGCAGTATTTT.

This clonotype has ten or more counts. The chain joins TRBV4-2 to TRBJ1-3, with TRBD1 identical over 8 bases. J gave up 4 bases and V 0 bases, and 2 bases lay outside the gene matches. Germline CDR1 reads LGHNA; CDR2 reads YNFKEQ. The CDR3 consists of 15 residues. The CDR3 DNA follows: TGTGCCAGCAGCCAAGAGGCAGGGGGCGGAAACACCATATATTTT. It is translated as CASSQEAGGGNTIYF.

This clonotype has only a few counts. The CDR3, as DNA: TGTGCCAGCAGTTCGCCTCCAGGAAGCACAGATACGCAGTATTTT. The encoded protein is CASSSPPGSTDTQYF. The chain is built from TRBV6-5 and TRBJ2-3; D ambiguous. In germline, CDR1 is MNHEY, CDR2 SVGAGI. This CDR3 region has 15 residues. V was shortened by 4 bases and J by 0 bases, with 11 bases between the two germline ends.

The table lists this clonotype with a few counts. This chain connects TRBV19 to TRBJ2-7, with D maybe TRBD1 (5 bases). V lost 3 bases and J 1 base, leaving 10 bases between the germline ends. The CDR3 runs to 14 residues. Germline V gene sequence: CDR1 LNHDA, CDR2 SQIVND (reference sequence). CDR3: CASSMEQGSYEQYF. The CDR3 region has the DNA TGTGCCAGTAGTATGGAGCAGGGATCCTACGAGCAGTACTTC.

The CDR3 DNA sequence: TGTGCCAGTAGTATGTCACGGTACACTGAAGCTTTCTTT. Translating gives CASSMSRYTEAFF. The rearrangement uses TRBV19 and TRBJ1-1; D gene ambiguous. CDR3 length: 13 residues. From germline, CDR1 is LNHDA and CDR2 SQIVND (reference sequence). V lost 3 bases, J lost 3 bases, and 8 bases lay in between.

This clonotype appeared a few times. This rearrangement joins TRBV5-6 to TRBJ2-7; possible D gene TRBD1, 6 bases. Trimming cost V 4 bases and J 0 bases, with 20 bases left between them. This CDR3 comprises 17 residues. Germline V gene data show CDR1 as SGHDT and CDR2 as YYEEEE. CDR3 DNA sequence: TGTGCCAGCAGCGGTTACAGGGCTCTGGTCGTCTCCTACGAGCAGTACTTC. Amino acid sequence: CASSGYRALVVSYEQYF.

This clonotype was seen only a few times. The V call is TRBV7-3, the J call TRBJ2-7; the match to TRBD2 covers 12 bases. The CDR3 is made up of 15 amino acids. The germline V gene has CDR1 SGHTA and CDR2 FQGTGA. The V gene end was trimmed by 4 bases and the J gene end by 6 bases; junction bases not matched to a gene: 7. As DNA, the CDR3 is TGTGCCAGCAGCTCTGGACTAGCGGGGCCTCTCGAGCAGTACTTC. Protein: CASSSGLAGPLEQYF.

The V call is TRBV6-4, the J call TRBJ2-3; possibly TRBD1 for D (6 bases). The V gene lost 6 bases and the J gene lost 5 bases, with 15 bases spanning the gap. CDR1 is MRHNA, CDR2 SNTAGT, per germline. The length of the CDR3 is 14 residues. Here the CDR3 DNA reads TGTGCCAGCAGCCCCAGGGGTGCCGGAGATACGCAGTATTTT. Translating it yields CASSPRGAGDTQYF.

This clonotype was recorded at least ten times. In DNA form, the CDR3 reads TGCGCCAGCAGCCAAGAATTTGACGGGAGTAACTACGAGCAGTACTTC. This gives the protein CASSQEFDGSNYEQYF. The chain has TRBV4-3 and TRBJ2-7; tentative D call: TRBD2 (6 bases). The CDR3 has 16 amino acids. Germline V CDR1 and CDR2: LGHNA, YSLEER. The V end was cut by 0 bases, the J end by 3 bases, with 15 bases between.

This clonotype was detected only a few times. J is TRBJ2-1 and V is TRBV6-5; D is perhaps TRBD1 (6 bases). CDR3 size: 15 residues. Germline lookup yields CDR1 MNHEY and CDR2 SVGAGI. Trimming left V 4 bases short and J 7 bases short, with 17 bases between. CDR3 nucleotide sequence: TGTGCCAGCAGTTTACAGGGAGTAATCATGAATGAGCAGTTCTTC. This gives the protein CASSLQGVIMNEQFF.

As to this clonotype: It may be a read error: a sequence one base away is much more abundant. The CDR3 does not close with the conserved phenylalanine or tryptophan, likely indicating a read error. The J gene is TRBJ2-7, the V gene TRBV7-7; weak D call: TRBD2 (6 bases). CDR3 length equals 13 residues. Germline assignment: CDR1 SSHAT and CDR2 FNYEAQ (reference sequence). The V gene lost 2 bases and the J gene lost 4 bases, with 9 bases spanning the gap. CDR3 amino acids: CASSLFRGYEQYL. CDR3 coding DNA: TGTGCCAGCAGCTTATTTCGGGGGTACGAGCAGTACTTA.

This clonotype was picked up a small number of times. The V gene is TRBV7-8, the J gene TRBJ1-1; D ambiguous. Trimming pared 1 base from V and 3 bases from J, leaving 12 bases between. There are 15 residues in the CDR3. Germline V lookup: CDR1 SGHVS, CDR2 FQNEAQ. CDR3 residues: CASSLELPRDTEAFF. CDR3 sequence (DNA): TGTGCCAGCAGCTTAGAGCTTCCGAGGGACACTGAAGCTTTCTTT.

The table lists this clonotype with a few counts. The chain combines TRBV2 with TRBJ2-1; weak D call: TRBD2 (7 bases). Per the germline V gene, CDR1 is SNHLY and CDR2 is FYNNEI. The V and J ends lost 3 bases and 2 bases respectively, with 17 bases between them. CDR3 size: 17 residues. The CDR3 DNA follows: TGTGCCAGCAGTGATCCAGGGGCGGGAGCCACCTACAATGAGCAGTTCTTC. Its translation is CASSDPGAGATYNEQFF.